This passage covers 28 T cell receptor beta chains from one sample sequenced in a study of cytomegalovirus exposure and HLA in healthy donors. Primers for the PCR totalled 60 Vbeta and 13 Jbeta. Here immunoSEQ multiplex PCR was the method, and the copy in TCRdb shows in-frame clones only, minus some. The data hold approximately 220,000 clones, with over 80% observed a single time. Sequenced input: PBMCs. The source of these receptors is a boy between 2 and 10 years old in good health and CMV-seronegative.

This clone was found a few times. V usage is TRBV2 and J usage is TRBJ1-5; no clear D. The CDR3 extends over 14 amino acids. Trimming removed 1 base from V and 3 bases from J, with 7 bases in between. CDR1 is SNHLY and CDR2 is FYNNEI in the germline V gene. CDR3 coding DNA: TGTGCCAGCAGTGAAGGTGGGCTCAATCAGCCCCAGCATTTT. This gives the protein CASSEGGLNQPQHF.

In DNA form, the CDR3 reads TGTGCCAGCAGCTTAGGGGGGGGTAAAGCTTTCTTT. Protein product: CASSLGGGKAFF. The rearrangement uses TRBV7-8 and TRBJ1-1; D may be TRBD1 (5 bases). Trimming took 1 base from V and 9 from J, leaving 9 bases between them. Germline values: CDR1 SGHVS, CDR2 FQNEAQ. This CDR3 comprises 12 residues.

CDR3 in amino acids: CASSLYGRAEAFF. CDR3 sequence (DNA): TGTGCCAGCAGTTTATATGGGAGGGCTGAAGCTTTCTTT. This chain links TRBV27 with TRBJ1-1; D gene ambiguous. Looked up from germline, CDR1 is MNHEY and CDR2 is SMNVEV (reference sequence). The CDR3 is made up of 13 amino acids. V gave up 1 base and J gave up 6 bases, with 9 bases separating them.

This chain connects TRBV9 to TRBJ2-6; no clear D gene. The CDR3 has 16 residues. CDR1 is SGDLS and CDR2 is YYNGEE in the germline V gene. Trimming removed 0 bases from V and 0 bases from J, with 7 bases in between. The CDR3 region is CASSVGLFSGANVLTF. The CDR3 nucleotides are TGTGCCAGCAGCGTAGGTCTGTTCTCTGGGGCCAACGTCCTGACTTTC. The whole variable domain, remainder taken from reference TRBV9 and TRBJ2-6, is DSGVTQTPKHLITATGQRVTLRCSPRSGDLSVYWYQQSLDQGLQFLIQYYNGEERAKGNILERFSAQQFPDLHSELNLSSLELGDSALYFCASSVGLFSGANVLTFGAGSRLTVL.

V gene TRBV19 combines with J gene TRBJ2-7; the D gene is possibly TRBD1 (5 bases). CDR1 LNHDA and CDR2 SQIVND come from the germline V gene (reference sequence). The CDR3 extends over 15 amino acids. Trimming removed 9 bases from V and 4 bases from J, with 22 bases in between. Here the CDR3 DNA reads TGTGCCAGCAATTCCGGCCGAGGACATTCGTACGAGCAGTACTTC. It translates to CASNSGRGHSYEQYF.

The V and J genes are TRBV10-3 and TRBJ1-2; 8 nucleotides line up with TRBD1. This CDR3 spans 14 amino acids. Germline CDR1 is ENHRY and CDR2 is SYGVKD. The trim removed 4 bases at V and 4 bases at J, leaving 5 bases unmatched. The CDR3 reads CAISGPQGGYGYTF. The CDR3, as DNA: TGTGCCATCAGTGGACCACAGGGGGGCTATGGCTACACCTTC.

This chain connects TRBV7-9 to TRBJ2-5, with 7 bases matching TRBD1. Gene TRBJ2-7 matches the end of the DNA better, so the J call may be wrong. Germline V gene lookup returns CDR1 SEHNR and CDR2 FQNEAQ (reference sequence). There are 13 residues in the CDR3. CDR3 protein: CASSWDSSYEQYF. The CDR3 nucleotides are TGTGCCAGCAGCTGGGACAGCTCCTACGAGCAGTACTTC.

The chain combines TRBV19 with TRBJ1-5; a weak D match, TRBD1 (5 bases). CDR1 is LNHDA and CDR2 is SQIVND in the germline V gene (reference sequence). V was cut by 6 bases and J by 0 bases, with 15 bases left in between. The CDR3 runs 16 residues. In DNA, the CDR3 is TGTGCCAGTAGCGGACGGGGGACTTATAGCAATCAGCCCCAGCATTTT. This translates into CASSGRGTYSNQPQHF.

The chain is built from TRBV9 and TRBJ2-3; TRBD2 might be the D (6 bases). The germline CDR1 and CDR2 sequences are SGDLS and YYNGEE. The V end lost 4 bases, the J end lost 3 bases, and 15 bases lay between the germline ends. CDR3 length: 15 residues. The CDR3 loop is CASSPGPGRTDTQYF. The DNA of the CDR3 is TGTGCCAGCAGCCCAGGTCCTGGGAGGACAGATACGCAGTATTTT.

CDR3 bases: TGTGCCAGCAGTACCAGGGGGCGGGAAACTGAAGCTTTCTTT. Residues: CASSTRGRETEAFF. The V and J genes are TRBV2 and TRBJ1-1, with 8 positions matching TRBD1. Per germline, CDR1 SNHLY and CDR2 FYNNEI. V lost 5 bases and J lost 5; bases outside the gene matches: 7. This CDR3 is 14 amino acids long.

This clone was counted a single time. The chain couples TRBV7-9 to TRBJ1-6, with 7 bases identical to TRBD1. Trimming took 5 bases from V and 9 from J; bases not matched to a gene: 1. The length of the CDR3 is 12 residues. In germline, CDR1 is SEHNR, CDR2 FQNEAQ (reference sequence). CDR3 residues: CASSPGGSPLHF. CDR3 in DNA: TGTGCCAGCAGCCCAGGGGGTTCACCCCTCCACTTT.

V and J are TRBV19 and TRBJ1-2; 8 bases match TRBD1. This CDR3 comprises 14 residues. The trim removed 3 bases at V and 8 bases at J, leaving 8 bases unmatched. Germline V gives CDR1 LNHDA, CDR2 SQIVND (reference sequence). CDR3 in amino acids: CASSINGQGSGYTF. The CDR3 nucleotides are TGTGCCAGTAGTATTAACGGACAGGGAAGCGGCTACACCTTC.

The chain couples TRBV21-1 to TRBJ2-5; TRBD2 was called by the table and not checked on the DNA. TRBV21-1 is flagged as a pseudogene. The CDR3 sequence is 16 residues long. CDR3 bases: TGTGCCAGCAGCAAGGAACTAGCGGGACCAGAAGAGACCCAGTACTTC. Translating gives CASSKELAGPEETQYF.

This clone has a single count. This chain joins TRBV28 and TRBJ1-5; TRBD1 might be the D (5 bases). The ends were cut back, 5 bases at V and 3 bases at J, with 11 bases in the middle. The germline V gene has CDR1 MDHEN and CDR2 SYDVKM. The CDR3 is made up of 14 amino acids. The CDR3 sequence: CASSASGYNQPQHF. In nucleotides, the CDR3 is TGTGCCAGCAGTGCGTCAGGGTACAATCAGCCCCAGCATTTT. The complete variable domain, with remaining parts taken from reference TRBV28 and TRBJ1-5, reads DVKVTQSSRYLVKRTGEKVFLECVQDMDHENMFWYRQDPGLGLRLIYFSYDVKMKEKGDIPEGYSVSREKKERFSLILESASTNQTSMYLCASSASGYNQPQHFGDGTRLSIL.

J is TRBJ2-7 and V is TRBV27; 7 nucleotides agree with TRBD1. V lost 10 bases and J lost 1; bases outside the gene matches: 13. This CDR3 spans 15 amino acids. CDR1 and CDR2 from the germline V gene are MNHEY and SMNVEV (reference sequence). The CDR3 DNA reads TGTGCCACCTTATACAGGGGCCCCATTTCCTACGAGCAGTACTTC. This sequence encodes CATLYRGPISYEQYF.

In DNA, the CDR3 is TGTGCCTGGAGTAATACGGGTCATGTGCAGTACTTC. Encoded protein: CAWSNTGHVQYF. V is TRBV30 and J is TRBJ2-7, with D uncertain. Trimming removed 2 bases at V and 9 bases at J, with 14 bases between. The length of the CDR3 is 12 residues. Germline V gives CDR1 GTSNPN, CDR2 SVGIG (reference sequence).

The V call is TRBV18, the J call TRBJ2-7, with 15 bases lining up with TRBD2. Germline CDR1 is KGHSH and CDR2 is LQKENI. This CDR3 comprises 16 residues. The V and J ends lost 3 bases and 5 bases, in that order; junction bases with no gene match: 5. The DNA of the CDR3 is TGTGCCAGCTCACCTGGACTAGCGGGGGGGATCAACGAGCAGTACTTC. It yields the protein CASSPGLAGGINEQYF.

This sequence joins TRBV30 and TRBJ1-5; D unclear. Germline-derived CDR1 and CDR2 are GTSNPN and SVGIG (reference sequence). Trimming took 6 bases from V and 3 from J, leaving 15 bases between them. This CDR3 spans 14 amino acids. CDR3 in DNA: TGTGCCTGCACGCCCCCGGGGTTCAATCAGCCCCAGCATTTT. Its translation is CACTPPGFNQPQHF.

The chain carries TRBV6-5 and TRBJ1-1; a weak D match, TRBD1 (6 bases). CDR3 size: 16 residues. Trimming removed 2 bases at V and 4 bases at J, with 17 bases between. The germline V gene encodes CDR1 MNHEY and CDR2 SVGAGI. In DNA form, the CDR3 reads TGTGCCAGCAGTTACCCGACAGGCGGTCGGGGCACTGAAGCTTTCTTT. Translating gives CASSYPTGGRGTEAFF.

V and J are TRBV27 and TRBJ1-6, with D possibly TRBD1 on 6 matching bases. This CDR3 spans 15 amino acids. Trimming took 2 bases from V and 9 from J, leaving 14 bases between them. Germline lookup yields CDR1 MNHEY and CDR2 SMNVEV (reference sequence). CDR3 sequence: CASSLGGSASSPLHF. The CDR3 coding sequence is TGTGCCAGCAGTTTAGGGGGCAGTGCAAGTTCACCCCTCCACTTT.

The rearrangement links TRBV5-4 to TRBJ1-1, with D unresolved. Germline V gene data show CDR1 as SGHNT and CDR2 as YYREEE (reference sequence). Trimming shortened V by 2 bases and J by 6 bases, and 5 bases separated the two germline ends. This CDR3 comprises 11 residues. The CDR3: CASSLLAEAFF. CDR3 coding DNA: TGTGCCAGCAGCTTATTAGCTGAAGCTTTCTTT. Full variable domain (rest looked up from reference TRBV5-4 and TRBJ1-1): ETGVTQSPTHLIKTRGQQVTLRCSSQSGHNTVSWYQQALGQGPQFIFQYYREEENGRGNFPPRFSGLQFPNYSSELNVNALELDDSALYLCASSLLAEAFFGQGTRLTVV.

The chain employs TRBV5-1 and TRBJ1-4, with 9 bases identical to TRBD1. The trim removed 5 bases at V and 8 bases at J, leaving 7 bases unmatched. In germline, CDR1 is SGHRS, CDR2 YFSETQ. CDR3 size: 14 residues. CDR3 sequence reads: CASSQQGAHEKLFF. CDR3 bases: TGCGCCAGCAGTCAACAGGGGGCGCACGAAAAACTGTTTTTT.

The genes are TRBV30 and TRBJ2-4; the match to TRBD1 covers 9 bases. Looked up from germline, CDR1 is GTSNPN and CDR2 is SVGIG (reference sequence). V shed 1 base, J shed 7 bases, and the junction held 8 bases outside the gene matches. The CDR3 sequence is 15 residues long. The CDR3, as DNA: TGTGCCTGGAGTGCGGACAGGGGACGGGTTAACATTCAGTACTTC. As protein: CAWSADRGRVNIQYF.

The rearrangement links TRBV6-5 to TRBJ1-4; possibly TRBD1 for D (5 bases). V lost 2 bases to trimming and J lost 12 bases, with 13 bases between them. The CDR3 consists of 13 residues. Germline CDR1 MNHEY, CDR2 SVGAGI. CDR3 bases: TGTGCCAGCAGTTACGTAGTTCTGGGGCAACTGTTTTTT. This translates into CASSYVVLGQLFF.

The chain combines TRBV21-1 with TRBJ2-5; the table's D gene call, TRBD1, was not cross checked with the DNA. TRBV21-1 has pseudogene status. The CDR3 runs to 14 residues. CDR3 in DNA: TGTGCCAGCAGCACAGGGCAGCAGGAAGAGACCCAGTACTTC. It is translated as CASSTGQQEETQYF.

This chain uses TRBV9 with TRBJ1-2; 10 bases align to TRBD1. The CDR3 runs 15 residues. From germline, CDR1 is SGDLS and CDR2 YYNGEE. The ends lost 2 bases at V and 8 bases at J; junction bases unmatched: 9. CDR3 nucleotide sequence: TGTGCCAGCAGCGTCAAGACAGGGGGCTCGGACGGCTACACCTTC. The encoded protein is CASSVKTGGSDGYTF.

This clone was seen a handful of times. This chain joins TRBV7-9 and TRBJ1-2, with a weak D call TRBD1 (6 bases). This CDR3 region has 13 residues. Trimming pared 1 base from V and 8 bases from J, leaving 11 bases between. The V gene's germline CDR1 is SEHNR and CDR2 FQNEAQ (reference sequence). The DNA for the CDR3 is TGTGCCAGCAGCTTAGTGGGGGCGAGGGGCTACACCTTC. It is translated as CASSLVGARGYTF.

The chain employs TRBV28 and TRBJ2-2, with D maybe TRBD2 (8 bases). Germline V CDR1 and CDR2: MDHEN, SYDVKM. The CDR3 is 19 residues long. V lost 5 bases, J lost 2 bases, and 24 bases lay in between. The CDR3 coding sequence is TGTGCCAGCAGTCCCGCCGGACAGGTCTTAGCGGGAAACACCGGGGAGCTGTTTTTT. Translated, it gives CASSPAGQVLAGNTGELFF.